This TCR beta chain was observed in a study of cytomegalovirus exposure and HLA in healthy donors. Study information: Within the Caucasian-associated ancestry cluster were 65% to 85% of the 398 genotyped donors. Overall study findings and caveats: Sequencing likely produced, as an artifact, a cluster of highly shared sequence variants. Cytomegalovirus association was assigned to about 150 TCR beta chains. A few of the chains that were CMV-associated were confirmed in vitro to be specific for CMV antigens.

Concerning this clone itself: The antigen is unknown.

Primers included in the PCR were 60 Vbeta and 13 Jbeta primers. Some clones are missing from TCRdb's copy, which holds only in-frame ones; the method was immunoSEQ multiplex PCR. Recorded for this sample: 140,000 to 150,000 clones. Sequencing used PBMCs. The sequence was obtained from a woman aged 45 to 65 in good health and CMV-seronegative.

CDR3 nucleotides: TGTGCCAGCAGTTCTCCCGGGACAGGGTCCTACGAGCAGTACTTC. Its translation is CASSSPGTGSYEQYF. The chain links TRBV28 to TRBJ2-7; 9 bases align to TRBD1. The CDR3 totals 15 residues. J gave up 1 base and V 4 bases, and 5 bases lay outside the gene matches. Germline-derived CDR1 and CDR2 are MDHEN and SYDVKM.